These 7 T cell receptor beta chains were sequenced from one sample in a study of control samples from healthy donors and cancer patients. Measured with immunoSEQ multiplex PCR; TCRdb has only the in-frame clones, and not every one. The table lists about 75,000 clones, 94% of them singletons. The source material was blood. Every receptor here comes from a woman aged 40 to 55 in good health.

The chain joins TRBV19 to TRBJ2-5, with 8 nucleotides matching TRBD2. The CDR3 totals 14 residues. V was pared by 10 bases and J by 0 bases, with 7 bases of the junction left unmatched. Germline V gives CDR1 LNHDA, CDR2 SQIVND (reference sequence). The CDR3 DNA sequence: TGTGCCACCCGCGGGACTAGGGACCAAGAGACCCAGTACTTC. Its protein product is CATRGTRDQETQYF.

The chain uses TRBV5-4 and TRBJ1-1; TRBD1 is a possible D gene (5 bases). The V end was cut by 0 bases, the J end by 12 bases, with 12 bases between. The CDR3 sequence is 12 residues long. Germline CDR1 reads SGHNT; CDR2 reads YYREEE (reference sequence). The CDR3 DNA is TGTGCCAGCAGCTTGGACAGTCGGACAACTTTCTTT. This encodes CASSLDSRTTFF. Together with reference TRBV5-4 and TRBJ1-1, the CDR3 gives the full variable domain: ETGVTQSPTHLIKTRGQQVTLRCSSQSGHNTVSWYQQALGQGPQFIFQYYREEENGRGNFPPRFSGLQFPNYSSELNVNALELDDSALYLCASSLDSRTTFFGQGTRLTVV.

The rearrangement uses TRBV30 and TRBJ1-2, with a possible D match to TRBD1 (6 bases). CDR1 is GTSNPN and CDR2 is SVGIG in the germline V gene (reference sequence). Trimming took 3 bases from V and 8 from J, leaving 16 bases between them. This CDR3 has 13 amino acids. CDR3 bases: TGTGCCTGGAGACCCGAGGGGGGTTGGGGCTACACCTTC. It is translated as CAWRPEGGWGYTF.

V is TRBV3-1 (or the pseudogene TRBV3-2) and J is TRBJ1-2, with D possibly matching TRBD1 (5 bases). V lost 1 base to trimming and J lost 6 bases, with 9 bases between them. Germline V gene lookup returns CDR1 LGHDT and CDR2 YNNKEL (reference sequence). The length of the CDR3 is 13 residues. The CDR3 loop reads CASSQGGGDGYTF. In DNA form, the CDR3 reads TGTGCCAGCAGCCAAGGGGGAGGGGATGGCTACACCTTC.

This rearrangement joins TRBV7-2 to TRBJ2-5; D may be TRBD2 (7 bases). The CDR3 covers 14 residues. Germline V gene sequence: CDR1 SGHTA, CDR2 FQGNSA. Trimming pared 7 bases from V and 5 bases from J, leaving 17 bases between. Here the CDR3 reads CASIRSAGAETQYF. CDR3 DNA sequence: TGTGCCAGCATCCGATCCGCGGGGGCGGAGACCCAGTACTTC.

V gene TRBV24-1 combines with J gene TRBJ2-3; no reliable D call. Germline CDR1 and CDR2: KGHDR and SFDVKD. The CDR3 loop spans 11 amino acids. The V gene lost 3 bases and the J gene lost 6 bases, with 3 bases spanning the gap. CDR3 bases: TGTGCCACCAGTGATCGGGATACGCAGTATTTT. The encoded protein is CATSDRDTQYF.

This rearrangement joins TRBV28 to TRBJ1-6; 7 nucleotides line up with TRBD1. V lost 5 bases and J lost 10; bases outside the gene matches: 11. Germline V CDR1 and CDR2: MDHEN, SYDVKM. The CDR3 covers 15 residues. CDR3 loop: CASSPPGQPRSPLHF. The CDR3 nucleotides read TGTGCCAGCAGTCCGCCGGGACAGCCTCGGTCACCCCTCCACTTT.